This T cell receptor (beta chain) was sequenced in a study of resident and recirculating memory T cells in vitiligo. Study details: Epidermis came from shave biopsies of lesional and nonlesional sites, plus PBMCs.

Assay used: immunoSEQ multiplex PCR; TCRdb lists only in-frame clones, some missing. Of around 38,000 clones in the sample, 80% to 95% are singletons; the top ten hold around 5%. As regards this clone: Its antigen is currently unknown.

Study outcomes and limitations: Clonality differed among vitiligo lesions, with no unique dominant clone. Non-conserved TCRs across sites and patients suggested distinct clones per lesion.

Germline CDR1 SGHRS, CDR2 YFSETQ. This CDR3 contains 14 residues. Trimming removed 0 bases at V and 3 bases at J, with 9 bases between. Confetti depigmentation, marking active vitiligo, was absent in these patients. Sequencing input: blood. This chain joins TRBV5-1 and TRBJ1-2, with D possibly TRBD1 on 6 matching bases. The receptor was isolated from a male donor with vitiligo. The CDR3 DNA follows: TGCGCCAGCAGCTTGGCAGGGGATGACTATGGCTACACCTTC. This encodes CASSLAGDDYGYTF.